This T cell receptor (beta chain) was obtained from a study of cytomegalovirus exposure and HLA in healthy donors. Study-level background: Out of 150 million to 200 million T cells, an earlier analysis found 117 million unique TCR beta sequences in total. Of the donors genotyped, several hundred in all, over 80% fell in the Caucasian-associated ancestry cluster. The study's findings and limits: Specificity of a few CMV-associated chains for CMV antigens was verified in vitro. Later analysis identified a missense DCLRE1C variant that was linked to TCR beta V- and J-gene trimming.

It was with 60 Vbeta and 13 Jbeta primers that the PCR ran. The repertoire was sequenced with immunoSEQ multiplex PCR; TCRdb's copy has only in-frame clones and lacks some. This sample carries 150,000 to 200,000 clones, roughly 75% of them seen once, and the ten largest clones take 1%. This CDR3 has 17 amino acids. Germline loops: CDR1 LGHNT, CDR2 FRNRAP. V lost 3 bases to trimming and J lost 1 base, with 15 bases between them. Notes on this clone: No antigen is known for it.

The TCR sequence derives from a woman between 45 and 65 years old in good health and CMV-seropositive. The chain recombines TRBV12-5 with TRBJ2-2; D possibly corresponds to TRBD1 (6 bases). Sequencing used PBMCs. The CDR3 spells CASGFRLPGQNTGELFF. The CDR3 region has the DNA TGTGCTAGTGGTTTTAGGCTTCCGGGACAGAACACCGGGGAGCTGTTTTTT. The complete variable domain, with remaining parts taken from reference TRBV12-5 and TRBJ2-2, reads DARVTQTPRHKVTEMGQEVTMRCQPILGHNTVFWYRQTMMQGLELLAYFRNRAPLDDSGMPKDRFSAEMPDATLATLKIQPSEPRDSAVYFCASGFRLPGQNTGELFFGEGSRLTVL.